This T cell receptor (beta chain) comes out of a study of identical twins. General study findings and limits: Models underestimated how often monozygotic twins shared out-of-frame TCR alpha. Twins' excess sharing was less marked for out-of-frame beta sequences.

From the 5' RACE reads, TCRdb called clonotypes with MiXCR, one entry per CDR3 protein. The sample lists 450,000 or so distinct CDR3 sequences, approximately 24% occurring once. With respect to this clonotype: The antigen is unknown.

The V and J ends lost 7 bases and 0 bases, in that order; junction bases with no gene match: 6. CDR1 is SGHVS, CDR2 FQNEAQ, per germline. The CDR3 is 15 amino acids. These data were also filed under a second study, of T cells expressing NK-cell markers. That work states: Dominance of the CD3+CD56-NKG2C+ fraction by these clonotypes also held in several donors.

The source of this sequence is a woman aged 18-29 years in good health. The chain employs TRBV7-8 and TRBJ2-1, with 7 bases identical to TRBD1. The source material was CD4+ T cells sorted from blood. The CDR3 is CASTARDSSYNEQFF. The CDR3 DNA reads TGTGCCAGCACTGCCAGGGACAGCTCCTACAATGAGCAGTTCTTC.